These 9 T cell receptor beta chains share one sample of origin, sequenced in a study of blood T cell repertoires in COVID-19. Sequencing was performed with immunoSEQ multiplex PCR; in TCRdb, only in-frame clones are kept and a portion is missing. The sample includes 200,000 to 300,000 clones, approximately 90% of them seen just once. What was sequenced was peripheral blood. All receptors come from a woman in her thirties or forties who had recovered from COVID-19.

The chain recombines TRBV4-3 with TRBJ2-1, with unresolved D. V was trimmed by 1 base and J by 0 bases, leaving 7 bases between them. CDR1 and CDR2 (germline): LGHNA, YSLEER. The CDR3 sequence is 15 residues long. The CDR3 protein is CASSQGRSSYNEQFF. The CDR3 DNA reads TGCGCCAGCAGCCAAGGGAGAAGCTCCTACAATGAGCAGTTCTTC.

V usage is TRBV5-1 and J usage is TRBJ2-5, with TRBD2 matching 8 bases. V gave up 3 bases and J gave up 5 bases; unmatched junction bases: 6. Germline-derived CDR1 and CDR2 are SGHRS and YFSETQ. CDR3 size: 14 residues. For the CDR3, the DNA is TGCGCCAGCAGCTGGGGGACTAGTGGGGAGACCCAGTACTTC. It specifies CASSWGTSGETQYF.

The V call is TRBV18, the J call TRBJ2-7; tentatively, D is TRBD2 (6 bases). V was clipped by 2 bases and J by 4 bases, with 9 bases between them. Germline CDR1 and CDR2: KGHSH and LQKENI. CDR3 length: 13 residues. The CDR3 loop reads CASSPGGIYEQYV. The CDR3 DNA is TGTGCCAGCTCACCAGGGGGGATTTACGAGCAGTACGTC.

The rearrangement uses TRBV12-3 or TRBV12-4 and TRBJ1-5; no clear D. Trimming took 3 bases from V and 3 from J, leaving 6 bases between them. CDR3 length equals 13 residues. CDR3 sequence reads: CASSLEANQPQHF. CDR3 coding DNA: TGTGCCAGCAGTTTGGAGGCCAATCAGCCCCAGCATTTT.

J is TRBJ2-2 and V is TRBV7-2, with D possibly being TRBD1 (5 bases). The CDR3 contains 12 residues. CDR1 SGHTA and CDR2 FQGNSA come from the germline V gene. The V end was cut by 5 bases, the J end by 13 bases, with 14 bases between. Here the CDR3 DNA reads TGTGCCAGCAGCCCCCGGACACCGGCGCTGTTTTTT. Its translation is CASSPRTPALFF.

This chain joins TRBV21-1 and TRBJ2-3; the table's D call TRBD2 went unverified against the DNA. TRBV21-1 is a listed pseudogene. There are 16 residues in the CDR3. CDR3 in DNA: TGTGCCAGCAGCCCCCAGGTAGCGGGGCCCACAGATACGCAGTATTTT. Residues: CASSPQVAGPTDTQYF.

The chain recombines TRBV7-2 with TRBJ2-7; 8 nucleotides agree with TRBD1. The length of the CDR3 is 14 residues. V lost 8 bases to trimming and J lost 2 bases; unmatched junction nucleotides: 8. The V gene's germline CDR1 is SGHTA and CDR2 FQGNSA. The CDR3 sequence is CASAPGGPAYEQYV. CDR3 nucleotide sequence: TGTGCCAGCGCCCCAGGGGGCCCCGCCTACGAGCAGTACGTC.

This chain uses TRBV24-1 with TRBJ2-4, with a possible D match to TRBD2 (5 bases). The germline V gene has CDR1 KGHDR and CDR2 SFDVKD. This CDR3 comprises 11 residues. Trimming stripped 3 bases from V and 15 bases from J, with 11 bases between. The CDR3 is CATSDTTRGYF. The CDR3 nucleotides read TGTGCCACCAGTGATACGACCCGGGGGTACTTC.

The genes are TRBV6-6 and TRBJ1-2; D perhaps matches TRBD1 (6 bases). The CDR3 is 14 amino acids. The germline CDR1 and CDR2 sequences are MNHNY and SVGAGI (reference sequence). The V end was cut by 2 bases, the J end by 5 bases, with 12 bases between. The CDR3 here is CASSYRTDHYGYTF. The CDR3 coding sequence is TGTGCCAGCAGTTACAGGACAGACCATTATGGCTACACCTTC.